This is a list of T cell receptor beta chains from one sample in a study of early T cells in non-severe SARS-CoV-2 infection. TCRdb passed the 5' RACE reads through MiXCR, listing each CDR3 protein once. The sample shows tens of thousands of distinct CDR3 sequences, 15% to 20% of them seen only once. The sequencing here drew on whole blood, taken at baseline. These receptors all come from an adult who was a healthcare worker with PCR-confirmed SARS-CoV-2 infection or an uninfected control (not recorded which). CDR3s include the opening cysteine and the closing phenylalanine or tryptophan. D genes are given only for firm matches. Size values are once, few and many counts, or a class for expanded clones, and some rows have none.

TGTGCCAGCAGGCGGGAGGGCCGTAGTGAGCAGTTCTTC	CASRREGRSEQFF	TRBV4-2	TRBD2	TRBJ2-1	many
TGTGCCAGCAGTTTAGGAGTTTACGAGCAGTACTTC	CASSLGVYEQYF	TRBV28	.	TRBJ2-7	many
TGCAGTGCTAGGCCTTGGGATGAGCAGTTCTTC	CSARPWDEQFF	TRBV20-1	.	TRBJ2-1	.
TGTGCCAGCAGTCAGGGGACTAGCGGGAGCGGGAAGTACTTC	CASSQGTSGSGKYF	TRBV27	TRBD2	TRBJ2-7	.
TGTGCCAGCAGCAAGATCCGGATTAGGGACAAAGGGGCTGAAGCTTTCTTT	CASSKIRIRDKGAEAFF	TRBV27	.	TRBJ1-1	.
TGCGCCAGCAGCTTGGATGCAGTAGCAGAGCAGTACTTC	CASSLDAVAEQYF	TRBV5-1	.	TRBJ2-7	.
TGTGCCTGGGAGGAGGGAACCCACGAGCAGTACTTC	CAWEEGTHEQYF	TRBV30	.	TRBJ2-7	.
TGTGCCAGCAGTTTAAGGGTATTGCTAGCAAGATCTCGCGGGGAGCTGTTTTTT	CASSLRVLLARSRGELFF	TRBV12-3/TRBV12-4	.	TRBJ2-2	.
TGTGCCACTCGGCCCTTGCAGAACACCGGGGAGCTGTTTTTT	CATRPLQNTGELFF	TRBV25-1	.	TRBJ2-2	few
TGTGCCAGCAGCTTAAGGGCGGGAGAGGTCAAAAACATTCAGTACTTC	CASSLRAGEVKNIQYF	TRBV7-8	TRBD2	TRBJ2-4	.
TGTGCCAGCAGTGAGGGTCGGAATCAGCCCCAGCATTTT	CASSEGRNQPQHF	TRBV6-1	.	TRBJ1-5	.
TGTGCCACATTCTCGGCGGACGGGGAGCTGTTTTTT	CATFSADGELFF	TRBV6-6	.	TRBJ2-2	many
TGCAGTGCTAGAGATCTGAAAGCGGGAGGCAATGAGCAGTTCTTC	CSARDLKAGGNEQFF	TRBV20-1	TRBD2	TRBJ2-1	.
TGTGCCAGTTTGACTAGCGGGAGGGCAAGCTCCTACAATGAGCAGTTCTTC	CASLTSGRASSYNEQFF	TRBV2	TRBD2	TRBJ2-1	few
TGTGCCAGCAGCTCAAGACAGGGGTATATGAACACTGAAGCTTTCTTT	CASSSRQGYMNTEAFF	TRBV7-9	TRBD1	TRBJ1-1	.
TGCGCCAGCAGCTTGGGTGCGCAGGGGTCGGGCACTGAAGCTTTCTTT	CASSLGAQGSGTEAFF	TRBV5-1	.	TRBJ1-1	few
TGTGCCAGCAGTTTATCTCTGACGGGGGAGACCCAGTACTTC	CASSLSLTGETQYF	TRBV12-3/TRBV12-4	.	TRBJ2-5	few
TGTGCCAGCGGACAGGGCGGAAACACCATATATTTT	CASGQGGNTIYF	TRBV12-3/TRBV12-4	TRBD1	TRBJ1-3	few
TGTGCCAGCAGCGTAGGGAACACTTTGAACACTGAAGCTTTCTTT	CASSVGNTLNTEAFF	TRBV9	.	TRBJ1-1	.